A selection of T cell receptor beta chains follows, all from one sample in a study of T-cell reconstitution after alpha-beta-depleted transplantation in children. TCRdb reprocessed the PCR reads via MiXCR and lists one record per CDR3 protein. The top ten hold roughly a tenth of the sample, which has some 280,000 distinct CDR3 sequences, approximately 9.6% seen once. Specimen: PBMCs from the stem cell graft donor, collected from the stem cell graft. The receptors come from a human donor who donated a stem cell graft to a child with SCID. Each CDR3 is given with its conserved first and last residue. D genes are given only for firm matches. The listing skips clone size in some rows; elsewhere it reads once, few, many or a size class.

cdr3_aa cdr3_nt v_call d_call j_call clone_size
CACRGLRTGELFF TGTGCCTGCCGCGGTTTGCGCACCGGGGAGCTGTTTTTT TRBV12-3/TRBV12-4 . TRBJ2-2 .
CASSPPRGGRYNEQFF TGTGCCAGCAGTCCTCCGCGGGGGGGCCGGTACAATGAGCAGTTCTTC TRBV12-3/TRBV12-4 TRBD2 TRBJ2-1 few
CASWAGGNTEAFF TGCGCCAGCTGGGCCGGGGGCAACACTGAAGCTTTCTTT TRBV4-1 . TRBJ1-1 few
CASSLSVATNEKLFF TGTGCCAGCAGCCTCAGTGTGGCAACTAATGAAAAACTGTTTTTT TRBV27 . TRBJ1-4 few
CASSLPRDRGWEEKLFF TGTGCCAGCAGCCTCCCCCGGGACAGGGGGTGGGAGGAAAAACTGTTTTTT TRBV7-2 TRBD1 TRBJ1-4 few
CASSFSGTGATGELFF TGCGCCAGCAGCTTTTCCGGGACAGGGGCAACCGGGGAGCTGTTTTTT TRBV5-1 TRBD1 TRBJ2-2 few
CASSRFSGGADEQFF TGTGCCAGCAGCCGATTTAGCGGGGGGGCTGATGAGCAGTTCTTC TRBV6-4 TRBD2 TRBJ2-1 many
CASSQTPTPYNEQFF TGTGCCAGCAGCCAGACCCCAACACCGTACAATGAGCAGTTCTTC TRBV14 . TRBJ2-1 .
CASNDVGTTEAFF TGCGCCAGCAACGACGTAGGGACCACTGAAGCTTTCTTT TRBV5-1 . TRBJ1-1 .
CASCLSRSNTGELFF TGTGCCAGCTGCCTTAGCAGATCAAACACCGGGGAGCTGTTTTTT TRBV12-3/TRBV12-4 . TRBJ2-2 .
CASSLLRRGNEQYF TGTGCCAGCAGCTTACTTCGCAGGGGCAACGAGCAGTACTTC TRBV7-8 . TRBJ2-7 many
CASSQDPGGHYSYNEQFF TGTGCCAGCAGCCAAGATCCGGGGGGGCACTACTCCTACAATGAGCAGTTCTTC TRBV4-2 TRBD2 TRBJ2-1 many
CASSHDNSYEQYF TGTGCCAGCAGTCACGACAACTCCTACGAGCAGTACTTC TRBV27 . TRBJ2-7 few
CASSPTDGSYEQYF TGCGCCAGCAGCCCAACGGACGGCTCCTACGAGCAGTACTTC TRBV5-1 . TRBJ2-7 .
CASSLKGKQPQHF TGTGCCAGCAGTTTGAAGGGTAAACAGCCCCAGCATTTT TRBV12-3/TRBV12-4 . TRBJ1-5 many
CASRLARGGLSYEQYF TGTGCCAGCAGATTGGCGAGAGGCGGACTCTCCTACGAGCAGTACTTC TRBV7-9 . TRBJ2-7 few
CASTSSGGADRYTF TGTGCCAGCACTTCCTCGGGAGGGGCCGACCGCTACACCTTC TRBV7-9 . TRBJ1-2 many
CATSIQTGQNEKLFF TGTGCCACCAGCATTCAGACAGGCCAGAATGAAAAACTGTTTTTT TRBV15 . TRBJ1-4 .
CASSGRGAEETQYF TGTGCCAGCAGCGGCCGCGGGGCCGAAGAGACCCAGTACTTC TRBV5-6 . TRBJ2-5 .
CASSPSTGGSAGYTF TGTGCCAGCAGCCCATCGACAGGGGGCTCCGCTGGCTACACCTTC TRBV7-3 TRBD1 TRBJ1-2 .
CASSLEDRVNQPQHF TGTGCCAGCAGCTTAGAGGACAGGGTAAATCAGCCCCAGCATTTT TRBV7-6 TRBD1 TRBJ1-5 many
CASSAPSGLAKNIQYF TGTGCCAGCAGCGCACCGAGTGGTTTAGCCAAAAACATTCAGTACTTC TRBV7-9 . TRBJ2-4 many
CASSLEGAPTGELFF TGTGCCAGCAGCTTAGAGGGAGCACCGACCGGGGAGCTGTTTTTT TRBV7-9 . TRBJ2-2 .
CASSIGRGGWNEQFF TGTGCCAGTAGTATAGGGCGGGGGGGATGGAATGAGCAGTTCTTC TRBV19 TRBD2 TRBJ2-1 few
CASSPGRQQETQYF TGTGCCAGCTCACCGGGAAGACAACAAGAGACCCAGTACTTC TRBV18 . TRBJ2-5 few
CATSNGLATNEQFF TGTGCCACCAGCAACGGACTAGCGACGAATGAGCAGTTCTTC TRBV15 TRBD2 TRBJ2-1 few
CASSPPRDREGYGYTF TGTGCCAGCAGTCCCCCCAGGGACAGGGAGGGCTATGGCTACACCTTC TRBV6-1 TRBD1 TRBJ1-2 .
CASKETAFYEQYF TGTGCCAGCAAGGAGACAGCCTTCTACGAGCAGTACTTC TRBV2 . TRBJ2-7 many
CSARGQGALETQYF TGCAGTGCTAGAGGACAGGGGGCTCTGGAGACCCAGTACTTC TRBV20-1 TRBD1 TRBJ2-5 few
CASGGDRGPDTQYF TGTGCCAGCGGGGGAGACAGGGGACCAGATACGCAGTATTTT TRBV6-5 TRBD1 TRBJ2-3 .
CASSQGFGADTEAFF TGCGCCAGCAGCCAAGGGTTTGGCGCGGACACTGAAGCTTTCTTT TRBV4-1 . TRBJ1-1 few
CAISGAGANTEAFF TGTGCCATCAGTGGGGCAGGGGCGAACACTGAAGCTTTCTTT TRBV10-3 . TRBJ1-1 few
CASSQDFQETQYF TGTGCCAGCAGCCAGGACTTTCAAGAGACCCAGTACTTC TRBV12-3/TRBV12-4 . TRBJ2-5 few
CASSLGQGQGTEAFF TGCGCCAGCAGCTTAGGACAGGGGCAGGGCACTGAAGCTTTCTTT TRBV5-1 TRBD1 TRBJ1-1 .
CSVGLCNEQFF TGCAGCGTTGGTCTTTGCAATGAGCAGTTCTTC TRBV29-1 . TRBJ2-1 few
CASSWGTAMNTEAFF TGCGCCAGCAGCTGGGGGACGGCTATGAACACTGAAGCTTTCTTT TRBV5-1 . TRBJ1-1 many
CASSFLQGNGYTF TGTGCCAGCAGTTTCTTACAGGGGAATGGCTACACCTTC TRBV27 TRBD1 TRBJ1-2 many
CSAQTGGSYNSPLHF TGCAGTGCCCAGACAGGCGGCTCCTATAATTCACCCCTCCACTTT TRBV20-1 . TRBJ1-6 .
CASNPRQGAEAEAFF TGTGCCAGCAACCCACGACAAGGGGCAGAAGCTGAAGCTTTCTTT TRBV12-3/TRBV12-4 . TRBJ1-1 .
CSARDRQGAYEQFF TGCAGTGCTAGAGATAGACAGGGGGCATATGAGCAGTTCTTC TRBV20-1 TRBD1 TRBJ2-1 .